Sequencing of this T cell receptor beta chain was carried out in a study of OX40 agonist ivuxolimab in advanced cancers. Study-wide background: Given to patients was ivuxolimab, an agonistic anti-OX40 (CD134) antibody.

Here immunoSEQ multiplex PCR was the method, and the copy in TCRdb shows in-frame clones only, minus some. This table holds 65,000 to 100,000 clones, roughly 88% found once. V was shortened by 5 bases and J by 7 bases, with 12 bases between the two germline ends. This CDR3 spans 13 amino acids. Germline CDR1 reads MNHEY; CDR2 reads SVGAGI. Source: CD4+ or CD8+ T cells sorted from blood, taken in a trial of the OX40 agonist ivuxolimab. The TCR originated in an adult with an advanced solid tumor such as melanoma, head and neck, liver or kidney cancer. The rearrangement uses TRBV6-5 and TRBJ1-5; possibly TRBD1 for D (5 bases). CDR3 loop: CASSGDRRQPQHF. Written as DNA, the CDR3 is TGTGCCAGCAGTGGAGACAGAAGGCAGCCCCAGCATTTT.